The T cell receptor (beta chain) under discussion was sequenced for a study of cytotoxic CD8 clonotypes in ibrutinib-treated CLL. A remark on this clone: What it binds is not known.

V trimming: 0 bases; J trimming: 4 bases; junction bases outside the gene matches: 6. The CDR3 is made up of 16 amino acids. Germline-derived CDR1 and CDR2 are GTSNPN and SVGIG (reference sequence). TCRdb's table, derived via immunoSEQ multiplex PCR, lists solely in-frame clones and lacks some. There are hundreds of thousands of clones in the sample; more than 70% occur only once, and roughly an eighth lies in the top ten. The study, taken as a whole, reports: Clonality was higher at ibrutinib response and returned toward baseline at progression.

The TCR sequence derives from a human donor with chronic lymphocytic leukemia. The V call is TRBV30, the J call TRBJ2-2; 9 bases are a match to TRBD1. The specimen comprised PBMCs, sampled after 12 months of ibrutinib treatment. CDR3 sequence (DNA): TGTGCCTGGAGTGTATGGGGACAGGGACTCACCGGGGAGCTGTTTTTT. Translated: CAWSVWGQGLTGELFF.